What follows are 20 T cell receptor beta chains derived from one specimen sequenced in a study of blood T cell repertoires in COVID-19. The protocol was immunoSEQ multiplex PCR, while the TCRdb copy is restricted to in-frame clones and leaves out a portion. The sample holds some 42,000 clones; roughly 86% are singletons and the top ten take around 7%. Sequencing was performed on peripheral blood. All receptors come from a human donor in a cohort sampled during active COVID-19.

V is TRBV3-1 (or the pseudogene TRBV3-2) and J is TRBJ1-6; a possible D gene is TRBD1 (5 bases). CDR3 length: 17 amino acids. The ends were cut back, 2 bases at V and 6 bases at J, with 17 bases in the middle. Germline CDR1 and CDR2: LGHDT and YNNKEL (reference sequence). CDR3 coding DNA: TGTGCCAGCAGCCAACGGGAGGTAGGGGCTATTAATTCACCCCTCCACTTT. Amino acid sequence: CASSQREVGAINSPLHF.

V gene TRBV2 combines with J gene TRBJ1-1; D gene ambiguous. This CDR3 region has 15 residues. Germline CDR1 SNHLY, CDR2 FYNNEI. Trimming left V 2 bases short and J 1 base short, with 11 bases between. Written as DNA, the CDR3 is TGTGCCAGCAGTGAATTACCCCACGGGAACACTGAAGCTTTCTTT. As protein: CASSELPHGNTEAFF. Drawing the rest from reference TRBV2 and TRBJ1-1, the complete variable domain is EPEVTQTPSHQVTQMGQEVILRCVPISNHLYFYWYRQILGQKVEFLVSFYNNEISEKSEIFDDQFSVERPDGSNFTLKIRSTKLEDSAMYFCASSELPHGNTEAFFGQGTRLTVV.

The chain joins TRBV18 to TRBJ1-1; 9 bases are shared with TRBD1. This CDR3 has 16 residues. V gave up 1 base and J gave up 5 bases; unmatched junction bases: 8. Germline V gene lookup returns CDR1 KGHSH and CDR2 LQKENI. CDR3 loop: CASSPRTGDKGTEAFF. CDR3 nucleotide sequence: TGTGCCAGCTCACCACGGACAGGGGATAAAGGAACTGAAGCTTTCTTT. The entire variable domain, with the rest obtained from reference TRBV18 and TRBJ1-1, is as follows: NAGVMQNPRHLVRRRGQEARLRCSPMKGHSHVYWYRQLPEEGLKFMVYLQKENIIDESGMPKERFSAEFPKEGPSILRIQQVVRGDSAAYFCASSPRTGDKGTEAFFGQGTRLTVV.

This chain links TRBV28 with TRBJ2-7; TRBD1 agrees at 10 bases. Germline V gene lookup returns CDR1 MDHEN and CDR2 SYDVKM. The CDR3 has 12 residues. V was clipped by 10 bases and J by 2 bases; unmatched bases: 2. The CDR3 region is CATGTGAYEQYF. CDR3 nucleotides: TGTGCCACCGGGACAGGGGCCTACGAGCAGTACTTC.

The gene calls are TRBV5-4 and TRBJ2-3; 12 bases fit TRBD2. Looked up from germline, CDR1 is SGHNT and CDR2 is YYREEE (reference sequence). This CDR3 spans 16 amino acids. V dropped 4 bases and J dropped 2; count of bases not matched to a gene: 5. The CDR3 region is CASSGRLAGVTDTQYF. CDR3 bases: TGTGCCAGCAGCGGGCGACTAGCGGGGGTCACAGATACGCAGTATTTT.

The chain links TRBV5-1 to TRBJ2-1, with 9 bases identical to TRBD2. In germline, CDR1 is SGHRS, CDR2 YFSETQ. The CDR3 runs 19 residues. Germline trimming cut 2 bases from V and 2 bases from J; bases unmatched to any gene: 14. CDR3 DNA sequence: TGCGCCAGCAGCTTTTACTGGGAGAAGCGGGAGGCCCCCTACAATGAGCAGTTCTTC. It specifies CASSFYWEKREAPYNEQFF.

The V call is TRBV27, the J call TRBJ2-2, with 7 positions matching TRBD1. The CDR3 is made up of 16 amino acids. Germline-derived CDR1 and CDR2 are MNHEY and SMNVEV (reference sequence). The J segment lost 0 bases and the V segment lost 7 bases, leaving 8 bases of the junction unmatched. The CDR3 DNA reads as TGTGCCAGCACCGAGACAGGGCCTCCGAACACCGGGGAGCTGTTTTTT. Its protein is CASTETGPPNTGELFF.

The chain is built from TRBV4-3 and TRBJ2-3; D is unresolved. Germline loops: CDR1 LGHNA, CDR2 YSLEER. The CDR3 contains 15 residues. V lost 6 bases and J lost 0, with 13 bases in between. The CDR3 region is CASSQQYSSTDTQYF. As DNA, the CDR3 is TGCGCCAGCAGTCAACAGTATTCTAGCACAGATACGCAGTATTTT.

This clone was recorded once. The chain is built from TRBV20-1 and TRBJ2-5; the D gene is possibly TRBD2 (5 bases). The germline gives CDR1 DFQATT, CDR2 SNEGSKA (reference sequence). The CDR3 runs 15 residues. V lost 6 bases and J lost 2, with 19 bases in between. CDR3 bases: TGCAGTGCCAGTACTAGGAGCGGCCAACAAGAGACCCAGTACTTC. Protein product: CSASTRSGQQETQYF.

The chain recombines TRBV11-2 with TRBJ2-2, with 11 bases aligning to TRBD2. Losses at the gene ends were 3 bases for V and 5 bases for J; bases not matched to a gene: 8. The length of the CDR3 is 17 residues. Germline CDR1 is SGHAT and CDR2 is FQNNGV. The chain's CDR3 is CASSFLAGGPSTGELFF. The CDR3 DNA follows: TGTGCCAGCAGCTTCTTAGCGGGAGGGCCCTCGACCGGGGAGCTGTTTTTT.

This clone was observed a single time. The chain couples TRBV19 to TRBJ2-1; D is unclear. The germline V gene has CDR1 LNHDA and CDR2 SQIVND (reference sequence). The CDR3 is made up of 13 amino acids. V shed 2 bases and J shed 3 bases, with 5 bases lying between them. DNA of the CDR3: TGTGCCAGTAGTATAAGAGGCTACAATGAGCAGTTCTTC. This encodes CASSIRGYNEQFF.

CDR3 bases: TGTGCCTGGAGTGCGGACAGGGGAGGAGAGACCCAGTACTTC. The encoded protein is CAWSADRGGETQYF. The chain has TRBV30 and TRBJ2-5; TRBD1 aligns across 9 bases. CDR3 length equals 14 residues. CDR1 and CDR2 from the germline V gene are GTSNPN and SVGIG (reference sequence). Trimming cost V 1 base and J 4 bases; bases outside gene matches: 4.

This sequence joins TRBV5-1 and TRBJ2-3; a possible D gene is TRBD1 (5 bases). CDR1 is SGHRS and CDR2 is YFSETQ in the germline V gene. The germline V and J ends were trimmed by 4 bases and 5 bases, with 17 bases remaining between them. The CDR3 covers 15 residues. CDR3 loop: CASSLGHINGDTQYF. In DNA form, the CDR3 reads TGCGCCAGCAGCCTCGGACACATAAACGGAGATACGCAGTATTTT.

The CDR3 sequence is CATSDRDRGSLGFF. The CDR3 nucleotides read TGTGCCACCAGCGACCGGGACAGGGGAAGTTTGGGCTTCTTC. This chain connects TRBV15 to TRBJ2-1, with 10 bases lining up with TRBD1. This CDR3 spans 14 amino acids. Trimming at V came to 5 bases and at J to 16 bases, leaving 14 bases not matched to a gene. The germline V gene encodes CDR1 LNHNV and CDR2 YYDKDF (reference sequence).

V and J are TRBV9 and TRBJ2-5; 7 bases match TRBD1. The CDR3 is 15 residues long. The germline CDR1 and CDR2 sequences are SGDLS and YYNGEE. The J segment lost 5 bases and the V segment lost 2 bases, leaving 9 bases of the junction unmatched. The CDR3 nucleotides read TGTGCCAGCAGCGTCTCCATACAGGGGCGGGAGACCCAGTACTTC. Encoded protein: CASSVSIQGRETQYF. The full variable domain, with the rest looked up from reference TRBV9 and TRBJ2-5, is DSGVTQTPKHLITATGQRVTLRCSPRSGDLSVYWYQQSLDQGLQFLIQYYNGEERAKGNILERFSAQQFPDLHSELNLSSLELGDSALYFCASSVSIQGRETQYFGPGTRLLVL.

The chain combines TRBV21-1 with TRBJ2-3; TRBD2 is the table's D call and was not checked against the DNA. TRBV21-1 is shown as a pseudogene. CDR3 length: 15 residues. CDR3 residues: CASSRPGQEGDTQYF. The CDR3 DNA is TGTGCCAGCAGCAGGCCGGGCCAGGAGGGGGATACGCAGTATTTT.

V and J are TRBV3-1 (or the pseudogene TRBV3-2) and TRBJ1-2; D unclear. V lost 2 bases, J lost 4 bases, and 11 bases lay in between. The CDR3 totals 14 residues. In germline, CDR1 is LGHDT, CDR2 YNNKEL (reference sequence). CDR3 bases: TGTGCCAGCAGCCAACGGAGGAGCGGCTATGGCTACACCTTC. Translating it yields CASSQRRSGYGYTF.

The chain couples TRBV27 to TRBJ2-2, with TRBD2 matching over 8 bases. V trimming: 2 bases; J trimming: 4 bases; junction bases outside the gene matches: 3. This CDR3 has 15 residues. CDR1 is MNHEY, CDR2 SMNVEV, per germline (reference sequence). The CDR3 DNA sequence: TGTGCCAGCAGTTTACTTAGCGGGGTCACCGGGGAGCTGTTTTTT. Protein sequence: CASSLLSGVTGELFF.

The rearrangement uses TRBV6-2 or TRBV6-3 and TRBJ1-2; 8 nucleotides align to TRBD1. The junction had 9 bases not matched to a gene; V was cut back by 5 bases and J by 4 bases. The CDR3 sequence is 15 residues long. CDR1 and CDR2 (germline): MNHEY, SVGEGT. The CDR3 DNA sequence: TGTGCCAGCAGTCACGGGACAGGAGGAGGCTATGGCTACACCTTC. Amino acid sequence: CASSHGTGGGYGYTF.

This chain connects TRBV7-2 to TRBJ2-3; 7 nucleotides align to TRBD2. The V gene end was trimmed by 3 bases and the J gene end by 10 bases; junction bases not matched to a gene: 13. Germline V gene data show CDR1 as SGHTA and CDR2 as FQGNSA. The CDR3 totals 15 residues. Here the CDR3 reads CASSFLSSGEGAQYF. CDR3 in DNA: TGTGCCAGCAGCTTTCTTTCGTCCGGGGAGGGTGCGCAGTATTTT.